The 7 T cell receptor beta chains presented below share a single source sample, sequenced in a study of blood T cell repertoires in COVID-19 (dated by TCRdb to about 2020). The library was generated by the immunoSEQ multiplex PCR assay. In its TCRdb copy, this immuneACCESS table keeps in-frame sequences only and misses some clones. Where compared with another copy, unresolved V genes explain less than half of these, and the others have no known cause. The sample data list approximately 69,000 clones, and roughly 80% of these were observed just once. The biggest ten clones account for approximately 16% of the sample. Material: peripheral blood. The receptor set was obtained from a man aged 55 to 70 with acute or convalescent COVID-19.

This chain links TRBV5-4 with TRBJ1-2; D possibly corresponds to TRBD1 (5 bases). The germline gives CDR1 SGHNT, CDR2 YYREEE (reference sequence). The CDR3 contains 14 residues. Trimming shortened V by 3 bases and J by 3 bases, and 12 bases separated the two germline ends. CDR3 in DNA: TGTGCCAGCAGCTACCGTCGGGGGGACTATGGCTACACCTTC. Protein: CASSYRRGDYGYTF.

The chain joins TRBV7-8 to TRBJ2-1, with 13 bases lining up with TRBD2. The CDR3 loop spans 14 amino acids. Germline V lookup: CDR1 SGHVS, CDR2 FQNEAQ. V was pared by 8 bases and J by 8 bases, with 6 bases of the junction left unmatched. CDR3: CASVLAGGRDEQFF. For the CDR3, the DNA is TGTGCCAGCGTACTAGCGGGGGGGCGGGATGAGCAGTTCTTC. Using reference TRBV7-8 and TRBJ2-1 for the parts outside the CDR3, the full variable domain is GAGVSQSPRYKVAKRGQDVALRCDPISGHVSLFWYQQALGQGPEFLTYFQNEAQLDKSGLPSDRFFAERPEGSVSTLKIQRTQQEDSAVYLCASVLAGGRDEQFFGPGTRLTVL.

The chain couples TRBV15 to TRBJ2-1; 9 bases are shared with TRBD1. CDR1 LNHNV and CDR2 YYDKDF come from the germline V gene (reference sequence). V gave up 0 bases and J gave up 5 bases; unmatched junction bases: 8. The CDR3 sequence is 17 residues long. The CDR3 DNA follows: TGTGCCACCAGCAGAGATATCGGGACAGGGTTTCACAATGAGCAGTTCTTC. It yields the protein CATSRDIGTGFHNEQFF.

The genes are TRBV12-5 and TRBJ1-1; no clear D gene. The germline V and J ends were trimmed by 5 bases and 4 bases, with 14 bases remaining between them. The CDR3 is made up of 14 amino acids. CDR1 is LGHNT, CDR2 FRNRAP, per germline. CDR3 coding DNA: TGTGCTAGTGGTCCATCGGTCCCGGGCACTGAAGCTTTCTTT. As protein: CASGPSVPGTEAFF.

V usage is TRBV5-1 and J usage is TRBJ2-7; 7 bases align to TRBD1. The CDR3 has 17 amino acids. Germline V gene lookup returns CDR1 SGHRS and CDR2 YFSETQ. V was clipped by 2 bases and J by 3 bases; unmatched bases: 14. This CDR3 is CASSFHVARDSLYEQYF. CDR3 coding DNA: TGCGCCAGCAGCTTTCACGTTGCCCGGGACAGCCTCTACGAGCAGTACTTC. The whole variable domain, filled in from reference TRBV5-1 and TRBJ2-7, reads KAGVTQTPRYLIKTRGQQVTLSCSPISGHRSVSWYQQTPGQGLQFLFEYFSETQRNKGNFPGRFSGRQFSNSRSEMNVSTLELGDSALYLCASSFHVARDSLYEQYFGPGTRLTVT.

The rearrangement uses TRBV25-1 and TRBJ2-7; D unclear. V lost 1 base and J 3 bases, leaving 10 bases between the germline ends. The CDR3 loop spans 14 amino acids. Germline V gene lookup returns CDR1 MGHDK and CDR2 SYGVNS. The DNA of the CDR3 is TGTGCCAGCAGTGAATCAGGCGAATTCTACGAGCAGTACTTC. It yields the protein CASSESGEFYEQYF.

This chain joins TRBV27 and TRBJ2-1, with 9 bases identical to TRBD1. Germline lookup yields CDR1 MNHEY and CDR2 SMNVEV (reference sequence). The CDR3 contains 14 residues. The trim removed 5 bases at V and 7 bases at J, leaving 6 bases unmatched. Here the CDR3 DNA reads TGTGCCAGCAGTGGTTGGGACAGGGATAATGAGCAGTTCTTC. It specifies CASSGWDRDNEQFF.